This TCR beta chain is drawn from a study of type 1 regulatory T cells. Findings and caveats of the study: Compared with non-Tr1 cells, Tr1 cells showed a narrower TCR repertoire.

V lost 7 bases and J 4 bases, leaving 11 bases between the germline ends. Per germline, CDR1 SGHAT and CDR2 FQNNGV. The CDR3 totals 13 residues. As regards this clonotype: Antigen unknown.

Each CDR3 protein is one row after TCRdb ran MiXCR on the reads. The sample lists tens of thousands of distinct CDR3 sequences; about 50% were seen once. The sample comprised cultured non-Tr1 T cells, either the whole culture or a sorted T cell fraction (not recorded which). The source is a human donor in good health. The chain links TRBV11-2 to TRBJ2-1; D ambiguous. CDR3 sequence reads: CASTLGYYNEQFF. CDR3 sequence (DNA): TGTGCCAGCACTCTCGGGTATTACAATGAGCAGTTCTTC.